The rows below give T cell receptor beta chains drawn from one sample of a study of shared clonotypes between healthy human individuals. TCRdb's table, derived via immunoSEQ multiplex PCR, lists solely in-frame clones and lacks some. Here the sample spans some 2,400,000 clones, approximately 95% being singletons. The specimen sequenced was naive CD4+ T cells sorted from blood. These receptors all stem from a man between 18 and 29 years old in good health. CDR3s include the opening cysteine and the closing phenylalanine or tryptophan. A D gene is named only where the DNA matches it firmly. Clone size is given for some rows only: seen once, a few or many times, or a class if the clone is expanded.

clone size: .; V gene: TRBV7-2; D gene: .; J gene: TRBJ1-1; CDR3 protein: CASSFRPNTEAFF; CDR3 DNA: TGTGCCAGCAGCTTTCGCCCAAACACTGAAGCTTTCTTT
clone size: .; V gene: TRBV6-6; D gene: .; J gene: TRBJ1-6; CDR3 protein: CASTKGGDNSPLHF; CDR3 DNA: TGTGCCAGCACCAAAGGGGGAGATAATTCACCCCTCCACTTT
clone size: once; V gene: TRBV5-4; D gene: TRBD2; J gene: TRBJ2-1; CDR3 protein: CASSLGTRGNNEQFF; CDR3 DNA: TGTGCCAGCAGCTTGGGGACTAGGGGTAACAATGAGCAGTTCTTC
clone size: .; V gene: TRBV7-9; D gene: .; J gene: TRBJ1-2; CDR3 protein: CASSLETGINYGYTF; CDR3 DNA: TGTGCCAGCAGCTTAGAAACGGGGATTAACTATGGCTACACCTTC
clone size: .; V gene: TRBV5-1; D gene: TRBD1; J gene: TRBJ2-7; CDR3 protein: CASSRTGGEQYF; CDR3 DNA: TGCGCCAGCAGCCGGACAGGGGGCGAGCAGTACTTC
clone size: .; V gene: TRBV11-2; D gene: .; J gene: TRBJ2-5; CDR3 protein: CASSRPGETQYF; CDR3 DNA: TGTGCCAGCAGCCGCCCCGGAGAGACCCAGTACTTC
clone size: once; V gene: TRBV28; D gene: TRBD1; J gene: TRBJ2-1; CDR3 protein: CASSSRQGAADEQFF; CDR3 DNA: TGTGCCAGCAGTAGTAGACAGGGGGCAGCGGATGAGCAGTTCTTC
clone size: .; V gene: TRBV12-5; D gene: .; J gene: TRBJ1-5; CDR3 protein: CASAKTWDTTGFNQPQHF; CDR3 DNA: TGTGCTAGTGCCAAAACCTGGGACACCACCGGCTTCAATCAGCCCCAGCATTTT
clone size: .; V gene: TRBV5-1; D gene: TRBD2; J gene: TRBJ2-7; CDR3 protein: CASSALPGGSQRTLEQYF; CDR3 DNA: TGCGCCAGCAGCGCCCTGCCGGGGGGATCACAACGGACACTCGAGCAGTACTTC
clone size: .; V gene: TRBV6-1; D gene: .; J gene: TRBJ2-5; CDR3 protein: CASSEETQYF; CDR3 DNA: TGTGCCAGCAGCGAAGAGACCCAGTACTTC
clone size: .; V gene: TRBV4-1; D gene: TRBD1; J gene: TRBJ1-1; CDR3 protein: CASSQASDRVFRNTEAFF; CDR3 DNA: TGCGCCAGCAGCCAGGCAAGTGACAGGGTTTTTAGGAACACTGAAGCTTTCTTT
clone size: .; V gene: TRBV30; D gene: .; J gene: TRBJ1-1; CDR3 protein: CTWSVWGSGTEAFF; CDR3 DNA: TGTACCTGGAGTGTATGGGGAAGCGGGACTGAAGCTTTCTTT
clone size: .; V gene: TRBV13; D gene: .; J gene: TRBJ2-3; CDR3 protein: CASSLGFRSTDTQYF; CDR3 DNA: TGTGCCAGCAGCTTAGGGTTCCGGAGCACAGATACGCAGTATTTT
clone size: .; V gene: TRBV2; D gene: .; J gene: TRBJ1-2; CDR3 protein: CASSFEGRIYGYTF; CDR3 DNA: TGTGCCAGCAGTTTCGAAGGGAGAATCTATGGCTACACCTTC
clone size: .; V gene: TRBV11-2; D gene: TRBD2; J gene: TRBJ2-3; CDR3 protein: CASSFGGGASDTQYF; CDR3 DNA: TGTGCCAGCAGCTTCGGCGGGGGGGCGTCAGATACGCAGTATTTT
clone size: .; V gene: TRBV27; D gene: .; J gene: TRBJ1-1; CDR3 protein: CASSLSGVRLNTEAFF; CDR3 DNA: TGTGCCAGCAGTTTATCAGGGGTTCGGTTGAACACTGAAGCTTTCTTT
clone size: .; V gene: TRBV11-2; D gene: TRBD2; J gene: TRBJ2-6; CDR3 protein: CASRGGLEANVLTF; CDR3 DNA: TGTGCCTCAAGGGGAGGGCTCGAGGCCAACGTCCTGACTTTC
clone size: .; V gene: TRBV5-8; D gene: .; J gene: TRBJ1-5; CDR3 protein: CASSSAVGVSNQPQHF; CDR3 DNA: TGTGCCAGCAGCTCAGCCGTGGGGGTAAGCAATCAGCCCCAGCATTTT
clone size: once; V gene: TRBV7-7; D gene: .; J gene: TRBJ2-7; CDR3 protein: CASSLVSRDIYEQYF; CDR3 DNA: TGTGCTAGCAGCTTAGTGTCTAGAGATATCTACGAGCAGTACTTC
clone size: .; V gene: TRBV19; D gene: .; J gene: TRBJ2-2; CDR3 protein: CASRSVITGELFF; CDR3 DNA: TGTGCCAGTAGGTCAGTTATCACCGGGGAGCTGTTTTTT
clone size: .; V gene: TRBV6-5; D gene: .; J gene: TRBJ2-5; CDR3 protein: CASSYDRGQETQYF; CDR3 DNA: TGTGCCAGCAGCTATGACCGGGGCCAAGAGACCCAGTACTTC
clone size: .; V gene: TRBV6-1; D gene: .; J gene: TRBJ2-7; CDR3 protein: CASFFGTYEQYF; CDR3 DNA: TGTGCCAGTTTTTTCGGAACCTACGAGCAGTACTTC
clone size: .; V gene: TRBV11-2; D gene: TRBD1; J gene: TRBJ2-2; CDR3 protein: CASSRTGGTPGELFF; CDR3 DNA: TGTGCCAGCAGCCGGACAGGGGGGACTCCCGGGGAGCTGTTTTTT
clone size: .; V gene: TRBV30; D gene: .; J gene: TRBJ2-2; CDR3 protein: CAWSVIREAGELFF; CDR3 DNA: TGTGCCTGGAGTGTTATAAGGGAAGCCGGGGAGCTGTTTTTT
clone size: .; V gene: TRBV5-1; D gene: .; J gene: TRBJ1-3; CDR3 protein: CASSLGPEDRHSGNTIYF; CDR3 DNA: TGCGCCAGCAGCTTGGGACCCGAAGACAGACACTCTGGAAACACCATATATTTT
clone size: .; V gene: TRBV7-7; D gene: TRBD2; J gene: TRBJ2-3; CDR3 protein: CASSVRAGGSDTQYF; CDR3 DNA: TGTGCTAGCAGCGTCAGAGCGGGAGGGTCAGATACGCAGTATTTT
clone size: .; V gene: TRBV28; D gene: .; J gene: TRBJ1-1; CDR3 protein: CASSSSSLNTEAFF; CDR3 DNA: TGTGCCAGCAGTTCCTCTTCATTGAACACTGAAGCTTTCTTT
clone size: .; V gene: TRBV5-8; D gene: .; J gene: TRBJ1-6; CDR3 protein: CASSSRQNSPLHF; CDR3 DNA: TGTGCCAGCAGCTCCCGACAAAATTCACCCCTCCACTTT
clone size: .; V gene: TRBV10-1; D gene: .; J gene: TRBJ2-2; CDR3 protein: CASSDSRANTGELFF; CDR3 DNA: TGCGCCAGCAGTGATTCCAGAGCGAACACCGGGGAGCTGTTTTTT
clone size: .; V gene: TRBV30; D gene: TRBD1; J gene: TRBJ2-7; CDR3 protein: CAWSPTTGYYEQYF; CDR3 DNA: TGTGCCTGGAGTCCAACGACAGGGTACTACGAGCAGTACTTC
clone size: .; V gene: TRBV6-1; D gene: .; J gene: TRBJ1-3; CDR3 protein: CASMRTSSGNTIYF; CDR3 DNA: TGTGCCAGCATGAGGACGAGCTCTGGAAACACCATATATTTT
clone size: .; V gene: TRBV18; D gene: .; J gene: TRBJ2-1; CDR3 protein: CASSREGLGYNEQFF; CDR3 DNA: TGTGCCAGCTCACGGGAAGGACTGGGGTACAATGAGCAGTTCTTC
clone size: once; V gene: TRBV7-2; D gene: TRBD1; J gene: TRBJ1-1; CDR3 protein: CASSLRGQGNTEAFF; CDR3 DNA: TGTGCCAGCAGCTTAAGGGGACAGGGGAACACTGAAGCTTTCTTT
clone size: .; V gene: TRBV30; D gene: .; J gene: TRBJ1-3; CDR3 protein: CAWGAGLRGHTIYF; CDR3 DNA: TGTGCCTGGGGGGCTGGTCTCCGGGGGCACACCATATATTTT
clone size: few; V gene: TRBV2; D gene: .; J gene: TRBJ1-2; CDR3 protein: CASSGEMGGYTF; CDR3 DNA: TGTGCCAGCAGTGGGGAGATGGGTGGCTACACCTTC
clone size: .; V gene: TRBV5-6; D gene: .; J gene: TRBJ2-5; CDR3 protein: CASSFTGTQYF; CDR3 DNA: TGTGCCAGCAGCTTCACCGGCACCCAGTACTTC
clone size: .; V gene: TRBV7-3; D gene: .; J gene: TRBJ1-4; CDR3 protein: CASLENEKLFF; CDR3 DNA: TGTGCCAGCCTCGAGAATGAAAAACTGTTTTTT
clone size: .; V gene: TRBV29-1; D gene: TRBD1; J gene: TRBJ2-3; CDR3 protein: CSVEFTGGTDTQYF; CDR3 DNA: TGCAGCGTTGAATTCACAGGGGGCACAGATACGCAGTATTTT
clone size: .; V gene: TRBV10-3; D gene: .; J gene: TRBJ2-3; CDR3 protein: CAISERGVGGTQYF; CDR3 DNA: TGTGCCATCAGTGAGAGAGGGGTTGGGGGTACGCAGTATTTT
clone size: .; V gene: TRBV6-1; D gene: .; J gene: TRBJ2-7; CDR3 protein: CASRPGAYEQYF; CDR3 DNA: TGTGCCAGCAGACCGGGGGCCTACGAGCAGTACTTC
clone size: .; V gene: TRBV27; D gene: TRBD1; J gene: TRBJ2-1; CDR3 protein: CASSSRDSTYNEQFF; CDR3 DNA: TGTGCCAGCAGTTCACGGGACAGCACATACAATGAGCAGTTCTTC
clone size: .; V gene: TRBV11-2; D gene: .; J gene: TRBJ2-2; CDR3 protein: CASSLGQGFTGELFF; CDR3 DNA: TGTGCCAGCAGCTTAGGGCAGGGGTTCACCGGGGAGCTGTTTTTT
clone size: .; V gene: TRBV5-1; D gene: .; J gene: TRBJ2-5; CDR3 protein: CASSLGKTQETQYF; CDR3 DNA: TGCGCCAGCAGCCTGGGCAAGACCCAAGAGACCCAGTACTTC
clone size: .; V gene: TRBV28; D gene: .; J gene: TRBJ1-2; CDR3 protein: CASSFGGYGYTF; CDR3 DNA: TGTGCCAGCAGTTTCGGCGGCTATGGCTACACCTTC
clone size: .; V gene: TRBV7-7; D gene: .; J gene: TRBJ2-5; CDR3 protein: CASSLAPGTETQYF; CDR3 DNA: TGTGCTAGCAGCTTAGCGCCGGGGACCGAGACCCAGTACTTC
clone size: .; V gene: TRBV2; D gene: .; J gene: TRBJ1-5; CDR3 protein: CASHIGGPQHF; CDR3 DNA: TGTGCCAGCCATATTGGTGGGCCCCAGCATTTT
clone size: .; V gene: TRBV6-4; D gene: .; J gene: TRBJ2-1; CDR3 protein: CASNLGSGGIYNEQFF; CDR3 DNA: TGTGCCAGCAATCTGGGTAGCGGTGGGATCTACAATGAGCAGTTCTTC
clone size: .; V gene: TRBV10-3; D gene: .; J gene: TRBJ2-7; CDR3 protein: CAISEEGPSYEQYF; CDR3 DNA: TGTGCCATCAGTGAAGAGGGTCCCTCCTACGAGCAGTACTTC
clone size: .; V gene: TRBV6-6; D gene: .; J gene: TRBJ2-7; CDR3 protein: CASSYSNRGSDEQYF; CDR3 DNA: TGTGCCAGCAGTTACTCGAATAGGGGTTCCGACGAGCAGTACTTC